This is a list of T cell receptor beta chains from one sample in a study of T cell responses to AZD1222 COVID-19 vaccine. Assay: immunoSEQ multiplex PCR; the TCRdb copy retains only in-frame clones and omits some. The sample includes more than 100,000 clones, approximately 89% of them seen just once. The specimen comprised peripheral blood, sampled on day 0 of AZD1222 vaccination. The receptors shown here come from an adult in good health. CDR3s include the opening cysteine and the closing phenylalanine or tryptophan. The D gene is left open where the match is weak. Only part of the rows carry a size: once, few, many, or a class if the clone is expanded.

cdr3_nt | cdr3_aa | j_call | clone_size | v_call | d_call
TGTGCCAGCAGTTACACTGGGGGCTACGAGCAGTACTTC | CASSYTGGYEQYF | TRBJ2-7 | NA | TRBV6-2/TRBV6-3 | NA
TGTGCCAGTAGTATGGGCGGGCAGCCCCAGCATTTT | CASSMGGQPQHF | TRBJ1-5 | NA | TRBV19 | NA
TGTGCCTGGGTTGACAGGGGAAAAAACACCGGGGAGCTGTTTTTT | CAWVDRGKNTGELFF | TRBJ2-2 | NA | TRBV30 | TRBD1
TGTGCCAGCAGGGACGAGAACAATTCACCCCTCCACTTT | CASRDENNSPLHF | TRBJ1-6 | NA | TRBV25-1 | NA
TGCGCCAGCAGCTTAGGGACAGCTGGAAACACCATATATTTT | CASSLGTAGNTIYF | TRBJ1-3 | NA | TRBV5-1 | TRBD1
TGTGCCAGCAGTGAGACTACAGGCAAGCGGTATGGCTACACCTTC | CASSETTGKRYGYTF | TRBJ1-2 | NA | TRBV6-1 | NA
TGTGCCAGCAGTGAAGCGCTTCCCGGACTGAGAAGCACCGGGGAGCTGTTTTTT | CASSEALPGLRSTGELFF | TRBJ2-2 | few | TRBV2 | NA
TGCGCCAGCAGCGTGGGTCTCGTTGATCTCGATGAGCAGTTCTTC | CASSVGLVDLDEQFF | TRBJ2-1 | NA | TRBV5-1 | NA
TGTGCCAGCATAACTAGCGGGAGGGGGACCACAGATACGCAGTATTTT | CASITSGRGTTDTQYF | TRBJ2-3 | NA | TRBV27 | TRBD2
TGTGCCTGGAGTGTAGCTCGGGGCGTCTCACCCCTCCACTTT | CAWSVARGVSPLHF | TRBJ1-6 | NA | TRBV30 | NA
TGCGCCAGCAGGGAGACTAGTTCAAATACGCAGTATTTT | CASRETSSNTQYF | TRBJ2-3 | once | TRBV5-1 | NA
TGTGCCAGCAGGAGGGGGCAGCGCTCTGAAAAACTGTTTTTT | CASRRGQRSEKLFF | TRBJ1-4 | once | TRBV28 | TRBD1
TGTGCCAGCAGCCCCCCCAGGCAGCCCCAGCATTTT | CASSPPRQPQHF | TRBJ1-5 | NA | TRBV7-8 | NA
TGTGCCAGCAGTGGTAGGAACTCTACACCCCTCCACTTT | CASSGRNSTPLHF | TRBJ1-6 | NA | TRBV6-6 | NA
TGTGCCAGCAGTGAGGAGGGACATAGCACAGATACGCAGTATTTT | CASSEEGHSTDTQYF | TRBJ2-3 | NA | TRBV2 | NA
TGTGCCAGCAGCCAAGGGACTGGAGAAGAGACCCAGTACTTC | CASSQGTGEETQYF | TRBJ2-5 | NA | TRBV4-2 | NA
TGTGCCAGCACAGGCACCATGAACACTGAAGCTTTCTTT | CASTGTMNTEAFF | TRBJ1-1 | once | TRBV6-5 | NA
TGTGCCAGCAGTTCTGTACAGGACTTTTTAAGACCCCTCCACTTT | CASSSVQDFLRPLHF | TRBJ1-6 | NA | TRBV27 | NA
TGTGCCAGCAGCTTAGCACAGCTAGGCACCATATATTTT | CASSLAQLGTIYF | TRBJ1-3 | NA | TRBV7-2 | NA
TGTGCCAGCAGCCAAGGCTCAGACCCCAAGCAGTACTTC | CASSQGSDPKQYF | TRBJ2-7 | once | TRBV3-1/TRBV3-2 | NA
TGTGCCAGCAGCTTGGGAGGGTCAGACCGTGGCTACACCTTC | CASSLGGSDRGYTF | TRBJ1-2 | once | TRBV5-4 | NA
TGCAGCGTCCGAAAAAGTAGCGGGAGGCCCCTTTGGTACGAGCAGTACTTC | CSVRKSSGRPLWYEQYF | TRBJ2-7 | once | TRBV29-1 | TRBD2
TGTGCCAGCAGCTCCCTAACCCGGACCCCCATTTCGTACAATGAGCAGTTCTTC | CASSSLTRTPISYNEQFF | TRBJ2-1 | NA | TRBV7-2 | NA
TGTACCAGCAGCTTCTCCTTGGACAGGGGCGAAATTAACTATGGCTACACCTTC | CTSSFSLDRGEINYGYTF | TRBJ1-2 | once | TRBV13 | TRBD1
TGTGCCAGCAGCCCGACAGGGGTATGGGAGACCCAGTACTTC | CASSPTGVWETQYF | TRBJ2-5 | NA | TRBV11-2 | TRBD1
TGTGCCAGCAGTTTAGATGGGACAGGTCCCTACAATGAGCAGTTCTTC | CASSLDGTGPYNEQFF | TRBJ2-1 | NA | TRBV27 | TRBD1
TGCAGTGCCTACCTCTACGAGCAGTACTTC | CSAYLYEQYF | TRBJ2-7 | NA | TRBV20-1 | NA
TGTGCCAGTAGTATGCAGGGAAAAAACATTCAGTACTTC | CASSMQGKNIQYF | TRBJ2-4 | NA | TRBV19 | NA
TGTGCCAGTAGTATCCGGACAGGGACCAACTCTGGAAACACCATATATTTT | CASSIRTGTNSGNTIYF | TRBJ1-3 | NA | TRBV19 | TRBD1
TGTGCCAGCAGTGAAGCTCGGGGGGCCTCTGGAAACACCATATATTTT | CASSEARGASGNTIYF | TRBJ1-3 | NA | TRBV6-1 | NA
TGCGCCAGCAGCTTGGATCTGGGTGGCTACACCTTC | CASSLDLGGYTF | TRBJ1-2 | NA | TRBV5-1 | NA
TGTGCCAGCAGCCCACAGACAGGAGGCTATGGCTACACCTTC | CASSPQTGGYGYTF | TRBJ1-2 | NA | TRBV9 | NA
TGTGCCAGTAGTATTCTCCGAAGGTCAGGAGATACGCAGTATTTT | CASSILRRSGDTQYF | TRBJ2-3 | once | TRBV19 | NA
TGTGCCACCAGCAGAGACCGACTAGAAGAAGAGGTGAGCAAAGAGACCCAGTACTTC | CATSRDRLEEEVSKETQYF | TRBJ2-5 | few | TRBV15 | NA
TGTGCCAGCAGGGGCAGGGGTTCCTATGGCTACACCTTC | CASRGRGSYGYTF | TRBJ1-2 | NA | TRBV5-6 | NA
TGTGCCAGCAGCCGGGACAGGGGTTTCCCTGAAGCTTTCTTT | CASSRDRGFPEAFF | TRBJ1-1 | NA | TRBV4-2 | TRBD1
TGTGCCAGCAGCTTAGGGGTTCTTGGCTACACCTTC | CASSLGVLGYTF | TRBJ1-2 | once | TRBV7-9 | NA
TGTGCCAGCAGCGTAGGGAAGGAAGCTAACTCACCCCTCCACTTT | CASSVGKEANSPLHF | TRBJ1-6 | NA | TRBV9 | NA
TGCGCCAGCAGCTCCGGGACAGGGTTTGGAAACACCATATATTTT | CASSSGTGFGNTIYF | TRBJ1-3 | NA | TRBV10-1 | TRBD1
TGCGCCAGCAGCAAAAGGGACAGCTACGAGCAGTACTTC | CASSKRDSYEQYF | TRBJ2-7 | NA | TRBV5-1 | TRBD1
TGTGCCAGCAGCCTCCAGACAGGGCTCTATGGCTACACCTTC | CASSLQTGLYGYTF | TRBJ1-2 | NA | TRBV27 | TRBD1
TGTGCCTGGATCCTCGAGGACAGGGCAGGGGCTGAAGCTTTCTTT | CAWILEDRAGAEAFF | TRBJ1-1 | NA | TRBV30 | TRBD1
TGTGCCAGCAGCCCCGGGGCCGACACTGAAGCTTTCTTT | CASSPGADTEAFF | TRBJ1-1 | NA | TRBV28 | NA
TGTGCCAGTAGTAGCAGGGCGGGCGGCAATAATTCACCCCTCCACTTT | CASSSRAGGNNSPLHF | TRBJ1-6 | NA | TRBV19 | NA
TGCGCCAGCAGCCACGACCAAGAGTCGGGGACCAAAGCTTTCTTT | CASSHDQESGTKAFF | TRBJ1-1 | NA | TRBV4-3 | NA
TGTGCCAGCAGCCAATGGGCGGGCCCAGTTAATGAGCAGTTCTTC | CASSQWAGPVNEQFF | TRBJ2-1 | NA | TRBV3-1/TRBV3-2 | NA
TGTGCCAGCAGCGTAGGGGGGACACAAGCTAACTATGGCTACACCTTC | CASSVGGTQANYGYTF | TRBJ1-2 | NA | TRBV9 | NA
TGTGCCATCAGTGAGCGGGACACAGATACGCAGTATTTT | CAISERDTDTQYF | TRBJ2-3 | NA | TRBV10-3 | NA
TGTGCCAGCTCACCACCGGCCGCCTACTACGAGCAGTACTTC | CASSPPAAYYEQYF | TRBJ2-7 | few | TRBV18 | NA
TGTGCCAGCAGTTACAGGGGGACTAGCGCTGATACGCAGTATTTT | CASSYRGTSADTQYF | TRBJ2-3 | NA | TRBV5-6 | TRBD2
TGTGCCAGTAGTATCATCATGTCCTCTGGGGCCAACGTCCTGACTTTC | CASSIIMSSGANVLTF | TRBJ2-6 | NA | TRBV19 | NA
TGTGCCAGCAGCTTTGGACTAGCGGGAGAGAGCGAGCAGTACTTC | CASSFGLAGESEQYF | TRBJ2-7 | NA | TRBV2 | TRBD2
TGTGCCAGCAGCCAAAGAACAGATACGCAGTATTTT | CASSQRTDTQYF | TRBJ2-3 | NA | TRBV3-1/TRBV3-2 | NA
TGTGCCAGCTCACCCCCCCCGGGACAGGGCATTCATGGCTACACCTTC | CASSPPPGQGIHGYTF | TRBJ1-2 | NA | TRBV18 | TRBD1
TGTGCCAGCAGTGACCGGGACAGGACGTCTGGCTACACCTTC | CASSDRDRTSGYTF | TRBJ1-2 | NA | TRBV6-1 | TRBD1
TGTGCCAGCTCACCACGTCGGGAGGCGGGTGGCTACACCTTC | CASSPRREAGGYTF | TRBJ1-2 | once | TRBV18 | NA
TGTGCCAGCAGCGGGGACTGGGACAGGGCCCTGGGGGCTTTCTTT | CASSGDWDRALGAFF | TRBJ1-1 | NA | TRBV7-9 | TRBD1